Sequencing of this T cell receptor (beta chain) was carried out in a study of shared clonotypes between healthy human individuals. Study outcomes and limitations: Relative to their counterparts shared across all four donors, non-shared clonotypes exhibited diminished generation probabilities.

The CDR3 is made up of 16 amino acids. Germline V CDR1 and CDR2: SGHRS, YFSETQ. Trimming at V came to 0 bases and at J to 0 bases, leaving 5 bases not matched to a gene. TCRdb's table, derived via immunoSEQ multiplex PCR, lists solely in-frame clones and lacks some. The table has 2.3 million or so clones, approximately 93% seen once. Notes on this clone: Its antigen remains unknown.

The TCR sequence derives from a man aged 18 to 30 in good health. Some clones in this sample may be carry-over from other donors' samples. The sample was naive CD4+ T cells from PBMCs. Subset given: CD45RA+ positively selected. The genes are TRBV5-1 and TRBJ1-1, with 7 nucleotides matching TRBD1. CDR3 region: CASSLVGQGVNTEAFF. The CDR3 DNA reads TGCGCCAGCAGCTTGGTGGGGCAGGGGGTGAACACTGAAGCTTTCTTT. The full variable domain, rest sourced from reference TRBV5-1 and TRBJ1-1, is KAGVTQTPRYLIKTRGQQVTLSCSPISGHRSVSWYQQTPGQGLQFLFEYFSETQRNKGNFPGRFSGRQFSNSRSEMNVSTLELGDSALYLCASSLVGQGVNTEAFFGQGTRLTVV.